This T cell receptor beta chain was retrieved from a study of human T cells and chemical hapten exposure. Across the study: A patient group, mainly female, showed alopecia areata, totalis or universalis. Small discrepancies in pooled library volume mainly accounted for the varying TCR yields per sample.

Via MiXCR, TCRdb re-called the RACE reads, giving one row per CDR3 protein. The data hold around 340,000 distinct CDR3 sequences, with about 7% observed a single time. This clonotype was detected many times. Unmatched junction bases numbered 4, after V lost 5 bases and J lost 8 bases. The CDR3 consists of 13 residues. Germline CDR1 is MNHEY and CDR2 is SMNVEV (reference sequence). As for time point: patch test 1, 2 weeks after DPC sensitization. Treatment noted: therapeutic diphenylcyclopropenone sensitization with weekly scalp DPC. Sequenced material: whole blood, taken in connection with sensitization to the hapten diphenylcyclopropenone (DPC). This TCR was sampled from a woman between 18 and 29 years old with alopecia areata. Some clones in this sample may be carry-over from other donors' samples. The V call is TRBV27, the J call TRBJ1-4, with TRBD1 matching over 8 bases. CDR3 DNA sequence: TGTGCCAGCAGTAGGACAGGGAACGAAAAACTGTTTTTT. The encoded protein is CASSRTGNEKLFF.